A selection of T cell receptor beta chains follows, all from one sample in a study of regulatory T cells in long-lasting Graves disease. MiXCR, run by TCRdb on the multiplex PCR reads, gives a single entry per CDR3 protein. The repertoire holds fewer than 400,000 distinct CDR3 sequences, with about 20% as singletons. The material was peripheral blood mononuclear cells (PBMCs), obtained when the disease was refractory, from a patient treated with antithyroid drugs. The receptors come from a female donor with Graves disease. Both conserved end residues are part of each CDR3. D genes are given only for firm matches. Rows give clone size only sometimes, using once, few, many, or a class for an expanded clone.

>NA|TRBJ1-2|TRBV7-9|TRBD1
CASSLPHTGVGNYGYTF
TGTGCCAGCAGCTTGCCCCACACAGGGGTAGGTAACTATGGCTACACCTTC
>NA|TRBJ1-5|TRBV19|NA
CASLSRAGGGNQPQHF
TGTGCCAGTCTCTCAAGGGCGGGGGGGGGCAATCAGCCCCAGCATTTT
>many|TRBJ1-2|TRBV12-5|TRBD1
CASGWGQTGEYGYTF
TGTGCTAGTGGTTGGGGACAGACGGGGGAGTATGGCTACACCTTC
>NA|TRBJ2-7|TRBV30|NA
CAWSFPLAPAYEQYF
TGTGCCTGGAGTTTCCCACTAGCCCCAGCCTACGAGCAGTACTTC
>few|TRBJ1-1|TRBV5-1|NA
CASSFQNRLNTEAFF
TGCGCCAGCAGCTTTCAGAACAGGCTGAACACTGAAGCTTTCTTT
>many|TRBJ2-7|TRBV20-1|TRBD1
CSTGGGTYEQYF
TGCAGTACAGGGGGCGGGACCTACGAGCAGTACTTC
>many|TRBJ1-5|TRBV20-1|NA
CSASFRGNQPQHF
TGCAGTGCTAGCTTCAGGGGCAATCAGCCCCAGCATTTT
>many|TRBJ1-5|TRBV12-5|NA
CASGLAPGGSNQPQHF
TGTGCTAGTGGTTTGGCCCCCGGGGGAAGCAATCAGCCCCAGCATTTT
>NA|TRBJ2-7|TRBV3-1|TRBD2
CASSQASGAPYEQYF
TGTGCCAGCAGCCAGGCTAGCGGGGCTCCCTACGAGCAGTACTTC
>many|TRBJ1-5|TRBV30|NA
CAWSGQPDQPQHF
TGTGCCTGGAGTGGACAGCCAGATCAGCCCCAGCATTTT
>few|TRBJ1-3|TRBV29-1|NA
CSAFGGGNTIYF
TGCAGCGCCTTCGGTGGGGGAAACACCATATATTTT
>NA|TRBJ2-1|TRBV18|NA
CASSPDSAYNEQFF
TGTGCCAGCTCACCGGACAGTGCCTACAATGAGCAGTTCTTC
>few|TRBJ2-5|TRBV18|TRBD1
CASSPPGTGRETQYF
TGTGCCAGCTCACCTCCCGGGACAGGGAGGGAGACCCAGTACTTC
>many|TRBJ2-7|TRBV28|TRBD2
CASSLHPGTTVVYEQYF
TGTGCCAGCAGTTTACACCCCGGGACTACGGTCGTCTACGAGCAGTACTTC
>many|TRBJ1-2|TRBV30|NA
CAWSREGYGYTF
TGTGCCTGGAGCCGAGAGGGCTATGGCTACACCTTC
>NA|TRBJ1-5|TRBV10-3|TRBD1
CATLPGTGNQPQHF
TGTGCCACCCTCCCCGGGACAGGGAATCAGCCCCAGCATTTT